This T cell receptor beta chain was observed in a study of Graves' ophthalmopathy and Graves' hyperthyroidism. Germline V gives CDR1 MNHEY, CDR2 SVGEGT. The V end was cut by 5 bases, the J end by 5 bases, with 12 bases between. This CDR3 is 13 amino acids long. TCR beta CDR3 amplification used RNA transcripts. HTBI primers served in a first-round RT-PCR, which a second-round multiplex PCR followed. TCRdb reprocessed the multiplex PCR reads via MiXCR and lists one record per CDR3 protein. The sample yields roughly 420,000 distinct CDR3 sequences, under 25% seen once. This clonotype showed up many times.

The receptor comes from a woman aged 18-29 years with stable Graves' hyperthyroidism. The specimen was peripheral blood. The rearrangement joins TRBV6-2 or TRBV6-3 to TRBJ1-2, with a tentative D call TRBD1 (6 bases). The CDR3 loop reads CASSLQGYYGYTF. The CDR3 nucleotides are TGTGCCAGCAGTCTTCAGGGGTATTATGGCTACACCTTC.